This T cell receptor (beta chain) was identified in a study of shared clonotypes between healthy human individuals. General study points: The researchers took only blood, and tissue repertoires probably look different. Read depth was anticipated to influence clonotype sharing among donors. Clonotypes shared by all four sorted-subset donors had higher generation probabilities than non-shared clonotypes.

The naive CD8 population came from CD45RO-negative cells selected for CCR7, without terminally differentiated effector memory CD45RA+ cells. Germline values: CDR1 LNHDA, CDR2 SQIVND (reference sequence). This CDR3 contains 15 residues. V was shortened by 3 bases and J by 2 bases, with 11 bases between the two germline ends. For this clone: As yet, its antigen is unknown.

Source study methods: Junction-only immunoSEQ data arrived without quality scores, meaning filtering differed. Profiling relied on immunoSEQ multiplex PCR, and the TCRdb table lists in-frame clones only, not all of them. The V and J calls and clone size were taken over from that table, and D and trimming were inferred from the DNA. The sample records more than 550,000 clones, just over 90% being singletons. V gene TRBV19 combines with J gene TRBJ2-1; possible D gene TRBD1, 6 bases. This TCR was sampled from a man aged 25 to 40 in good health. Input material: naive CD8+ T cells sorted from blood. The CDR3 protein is CASSIWDTAYNEQFF. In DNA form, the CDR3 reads TGTGCCAGTAGTATTTGGGACACCGCCTACAATGAGCAGTTCTTC. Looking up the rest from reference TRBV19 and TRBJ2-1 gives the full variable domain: DGGITQSPKYLFRKEGQNVTLSCEQNLNHDAMYWYRQDPGQGLRLIYYSQIVNDFQKGDIAEGYSVSREKKESFPLTVTSAQKNPTAFYLCASSIWDTAYNEQFFGPGTRLTVL.